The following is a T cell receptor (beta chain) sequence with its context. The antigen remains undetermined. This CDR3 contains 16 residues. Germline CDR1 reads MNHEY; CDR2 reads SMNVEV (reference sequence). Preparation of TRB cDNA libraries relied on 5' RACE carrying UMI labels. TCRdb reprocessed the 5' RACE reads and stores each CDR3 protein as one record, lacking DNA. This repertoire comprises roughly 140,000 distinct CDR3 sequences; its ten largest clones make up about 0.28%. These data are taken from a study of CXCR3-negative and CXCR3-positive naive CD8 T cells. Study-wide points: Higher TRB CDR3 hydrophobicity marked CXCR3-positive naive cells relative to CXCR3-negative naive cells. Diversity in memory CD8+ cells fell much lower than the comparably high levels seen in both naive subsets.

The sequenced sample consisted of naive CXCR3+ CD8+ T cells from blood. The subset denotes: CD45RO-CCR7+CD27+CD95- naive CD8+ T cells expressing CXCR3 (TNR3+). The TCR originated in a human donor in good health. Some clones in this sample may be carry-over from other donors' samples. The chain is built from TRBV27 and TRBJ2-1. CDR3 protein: CASSLLTPQSGNEQFF.